A single sample is the source of the 8 T cell receptor beta chains below, sequenced in a study of CD8 T cells in ankylosing spondylitis. TCRdb reprocessed the 5' RACE reads via MiXCR and lists one record per CDR3 protein. The profile shows some 250,000 distinct CDR3 sequences, more than 20% of them singletons. Sequenced input: blood, either unsorted or a sorted T cell fraction (not recorded which). The receptors shown here come from a male donor with ankylosing spondylitis or in good health (not recorded which).

The chain carries TRBV25-1 and TRBJ2-2; D gene uncertain. Germline-derived CDR1 and CDR2 are MGHDK and SYGVNS. The CDR3 loop spans 16 amino acids. V was trimmed by 5 bases and J by 2 bases, leaving 15 bases between them. The CDR3 reads CASSTPGAPNTGELFF. The CDR3, as DNA: TGTGCCAGCAGTACCCCGGGTGCCCCAAACACCGGGGAGCTGTTTTTT. The variable domain in full, completed from reference TRBV25-1 and TRBJ2-2, reads EADIYQTPRYLVIGTGKKITLECSQTMGHDKMYWYQQDPGMELHLIHYSYGVNSTEKGDLSSESTVSRIRTEHFPLTLESARPSHTSQYLCASSTPGAPNTGELFFGEGSRLTVL.

This clonotype showed up many times. CDR3 coding DNA: TGCGCCAGCAGCGATTGGAGGGGCGGGAACACCGGGGAGCTGTTTTTT. Its translation: CASSDWRGGNTGELFF. The J gene is TRBJ2-2, the V gene TRBV5-1; D might be TRBD2 (6 bases). The ends were cut back, 4 bases at V and 1 base at J, with 14 bases in the middle. The CDR3 runs to 16 residues. Germline values: CDR1 SGHRS, CDR2 YFSETQ.

The chain couples TRBV11-3 to TRBJ2-3; TRBD2 matches at 9 bases. CDR1 and CDR2 from the germline V gene are SGHNT and YENEEA. Unmatched junction bases numbered 8, after V lost 5 bases and J lost 2 bases. The CDR3 consists of 16 residues. The CDR3 nucleotides read TGTGCCAGCAGCGCGACTAGCGGTTACCACACAGATACGCAGTATTTT. Translation gives CASSATSGYHTDTQYF.

This clonotype was detected many times. Compared with germline, one end of the junction differs, possibly owing to a read error. V and J are TRBV29-1 and TRBJ1-1, with D perhaps matching TRBD1 (6 bases). The CDR3 covers 11 residues. CDR1 is SQVTM, CDR2 ANQGSEA, per germline. The CDR3 region has the DNA TGCAGCGTGGAAGGGGGGACTGAAGCTTTCTTT. It codes for CSVEGGTEAFF.

The chain joins TRBV20-1 to TRBJ1-4; no clear D. CDR3 size: 13 residues. The germline CDR1 and CDR2 sequences are DFQATT and SNEGSKA (reference sequence). The V end was cut by 5 bases, the J end by 8 bases, with 15 bases between. The CDR3 DNA is TGCAGTGCTGACGACATTGAACCCGAAAAACTGTTTTTT. Protein sequence: CSADDIEPEKLFF.

V gene TRBV6-6 combines with J gene TRBJ1-5, with a possible D match to TRBD1 (5 bases). Germline-derived CDR1 and CDR2 are MNHNY and SVGAGI (reference sequence). The CDR3 covers 12 residues. Trimming pared 10 bases from V and 1 base from J, leaving 8 bases between. In DNA form, the CDR3 reads TGTGCCACCTCAGGGAGCAATCAGCCCCAGCATTTT. Translation: CATSGSNQPQHF.

The sample holds many counts of this clonotype. The chain links TRBV7-2 to TRBJ2-3; 10 nucleotides agree with TRBD2. This CDR3 is 16 amino acids long. Per germline, CDR1 SGHTA and CDR2 FQGNSA. With V trimmed by 5 bases and J by 5 bases, 10 bases remained unmatched. Written as DNA, the CDR3 is TGTGCCAGCAGCCTAGGACTAGCGGCCTCTGTAGATACGCAGTATTTT. Protein sequence: CASSLGLAASVDTQYF.

This clonotype was seen more than once but under ten times. The gene calls are TRBV5-1 and TRBJ2-5, with D unresolved. Per the germline V gene, CDR1 is SGHRS and CDR2 is YFSETQ. V was clipped by 0 bases and J by 5 bases, with 8 bases between them. The CDR3 contains 13 residues. The CDR3 region has the DNA TGCGCCAGCAGCTTGGCCACCGGGGAGACCCAGTACTTC. Translating gives CASSLATGETQYF. The full variable domain, in which reference TRBV5-1 and TRBJ2-5 provide the parts outside the CDR3, is KAGVTQTPRYLIKTRGQQVTLSCSPISGHRSVSWYQQTPGQGLQFLFEYFSETQRNKGNFPGRFSGRQFSNSRSEMNVSTLELGDSALYLCASSLATGETQYFGPGTRLLVL.